The T cell receptor beta chain described here comes from a study of beta chain features in type 1 diabetes. About the research overall: What patients shared with healthy donors was a similar profile of age, gender and cell yields.

This clone has just a few counts. Germline CDR1 MNHNY, CDR2 SVGAGI (reference sequence). The V end was cut by 4 bases, the J end by 2 bases, with 2 bases between. The CDR3 spans 11 residues. The sequenced template was cDNA made from the entire isolated RNA. Read counts averaged approximately 3.3 million for samples of naive, central memory and regulatory T cells. Profiling relied on immunoSEQ multiplex PCR, and the TCRdb table lists in-frame clones only, not all of them. The sample gives fewer than 150,000 clones, 6.9% of which show up once; more than 1.1% is in the top ten. V and J are TRBV6-6 and TRBJ2-5; D call uncertain. The sample taken for sequencing was central memory CD4+ T cells from blood. The clonotype comes from a woman in her thirties in good health. The CDR3 protein is CASSSQETQYF. The CDR3 DNA follows: TGTGCCAGCAGTTCGCAAGAGACCCAGTACTTC.